This TCR beta chain was profiled in a study of long-term antiretroviral therapy in people with HIV. Broader study findings: HIV repertoires covered narrower CDR3 length ranges than controls did.

Survey-level resolution applied to immunoSEQ assay v3.0. Target depth was roughly 40,000-55,000 T-cell genomes per sample. Method: immunoSEQ multiplex PCR; TCRdb's copy keeps in-frame clones and lacks some. The sample consists of around 20,000 clones, roughly 80% of them appearing once. The CDR3 runs to 14 residues. As for this clone: Its specificity is not known.

Samples held roughly 0.85-11 million cryopreserved PBMC before DNA extraction. This specimen was unsorted PBMCs, taken 2.9 years after starting antiretroviral therapy. This clonotype originated in a woman aged 25 to 45 with HIV. The rearrangement joins TRBV21-1 to TRBJ2-7. TRBV21-1 corresponds to a pseudogene. This CDR3 is CASSKAGPGCEQYV. The CDR3 coding sequence is TGTGCCAGCAGCAAAGCCGGTCCGGGCTGCGAGCAGTACGTC.